This TCR beta chain was sequenced for a study of blood T cell repertoires in COVID-19. The overall study: The cDNA or gDNA used as material had been derived from T cells, B-cell-depleted T cells, or PBMCs.

Repertoires were generated with immunoSEQ multiplex PCR, while TCRdb's copy carries only in-frame clones and drops some. The data hold some 83,000 clones, with around 80% observed a single time. This sequence originates from a man aged 55 to 70 with active or convalescent COVID-19. Sequencing used peripheral blood.

The CDR3 nucleotides are TGCAGTGCTAGTATCAGCTACGAGCAGTACTTC. This encodes CSASISYEQYF. The rearrangement uses TRBV20-1 and TRBJ2-7, with D unresolved. From germline, CDR1 is DFQATT and CDR2 SNEGSKA (reference sequence). Trimming removed 3 bases at V and 3 bases at J, with 6 bases between. This CDR3 is built from 11 residues.